These 31 T cell receptor beta chains came from one sample sequenced in a study of cytomegalovirus exposure and HLA in healthy donors. The PCR had 60 Vbeta and 13 Jbeta primers. Produced via immunoSEQ multiplex PCR; TCRdb's table is partial and in-frame only. The sample shows approximately 210,000 clones, around 87% of them seen only once. Sequencing input: PBMCs. Receptor source: a young man in good health and CMV-seronegative.

The chain uses TRBV27 and TRBJ2-5; 7 positions match TRBD2. Losses at the gene ends were 6 bases for V and 11 bases for J; bases not matched to a gene: 12. Germline loops: CDR1 MNHEY, CDR2 SMNVEV (reference sequence). The CDR3 runs to 13 residues. The CDR3 spells CASSLYQSGAQYF. The DNA for the CDR3 is TGTGCCAGCAGCCTATATCAGAGCGGGGCGCAGTACTTC.

As regards this clone: The junction shows a germline mismatch at one end, possibly a read error. The CDR3 sequence: CASSSTLSSGANGLTF. The CDR3 nucleotides read TGCGCCAGCAGCTCCACCTTGAGCTCTGGGGCCAACGGCCTGACTTTC. The rearrangement links TRBV5-1 to TRBJ2-6, with a tentative D call TRBD1 (5 bases). The CDR3 consists of 16 residues. Germline V gene lookup returns CDR1 SGHRS and CDR2 YFSETQ. Full variable domain (remainder filled in from reference TRBV5-1 and TRBJ2-6): KAGVTQTPRYLIKTRGQQVTLSCSPISGHRSVSWYQQTPGQGLQFLFEYFSETQRNKGNFPGRFSGRQFSNSRSEMNVSTLELGDSALYLCASSSTLSSGANGLTFGAGSRLTVL.

Of note for this clone: Compared with germline, one end of the junction differs, possibly owing to a read error. The chain employs TRBV6-1 and TRBJ2-3; the D gene is possibly TRBD2 (6 bases). The CDR3 consists of 15 residues. Germline values: CDR1 MNHNS, CDR2 SASEGT. CDR3 amino acids: CASILGGPSTDTQYF. The CDR3 coding sequence is TGTGCGAGCATACTGGGGGGTCCTAGCACAGATACGCAGTATTTT.

CDR3 coding DNA: TGTGCCAGCAGTGGATCGACAGGGGCCAAAAACATTCAGTACTTC. It yields the protein CASSGSTGAKNIQYF. J is TRBJ2-4 and V is TRBV6-1; 7 nucleotides align to TRBD1. With V trimmed by 4 bases and J by 1 base, 4 bases remained unmatched. The germline CDR1 and CDR2 sequences are MNHNS and SASEGT. This CDR3 comprises 15 residues.

This clone was counted a single time. The chain has TRBV29-1 and TRBJ2-3; a weak D match, TRBD2 (6 bases). The CDR3 has 16 residues. Trimming pared 4 bases from V and 0 bases from J, leaving 17 bases between. Germline CDR1 and CDR2: SQVTM and ANQGSEA. CDR3 sequence: CSVGGDQATSTDTQYF. Written as DNA, the CDR3 is TGCAGCGTTGGGGGGGATCAGGCGACTAGCACAGATACGCAGTATTTT.

The V and J genes are TRBV6-1 and TRBJ2-7; 8 nucleotides line up with TRBD1. This CDR3 region has 12 residues. The trim removed 6 bases at V and 6 bases at J, leaving 4 bases unmatched. Per germline, CDR1 MNHNS and CDR2 SASEGT. CDR3 amino acids: CASSGQGAEQYF. CDR3 sequence (DNA): TGTGCCAGCAGCGGACAGGGCGCCGAGCAGTACTTC.

V gene TRBV6-4 combines with J gene TRBJ1-5, with a possible D match to TRBD1 (5 bases). Trimming pared 0 bases from V and 9 bases from J, leaving 9 bases between. Germline V CDR1 and CDR2: MRHNA, SNTAGT. This CDR3 has 13 amino acids. CDR3 nucleotide sequence: TGTGCCAGCAGTGACTCGGGGGGAAGGCCCCAGCATTTT. Encoded protein: CASSDSGGRPQHF.

This clone was detected a few times. The chain is built from TRBV9 and TRBJ2-1; weak D call: TRBD2 (6 bases). Germline CDR1 reads SGDLS; CDR2 reads YYNGEE. V was trimmed by 0 bases and J by 6 bases, leaving 13 bases between them. This CDR3 has 15 residues. The CDR3 DNA sequence: TGTGCCAGCAGCGTAGCAAGCGGGCGGTTCAATGAGCAGTTCTTC. Translated, it gives CASSVASGRFNEQFF. The variable domain in full, completed from reference TRBV9 and TRBJ2-1, reads DSGVTQTPKHLITATGQRVTLRCSPRSGDLSVYWYQQSLDQGLQFLIQYYNGEERAKGNILERFSAQQFPDLHSELNLSSLELGDSALYFCASSVASGRFNEQFFGPGTRLTVL.

This rearrangement joins TRBV6-5 to TRBJ1-1, with D hard to call. The V gene lost 5 bases and the J gene lost 0 bases, with 7 bases spanning the gap. CDR1 MNHEY and CDR2 SVGAGI come from the germline V gene. The length of the CDR3 is 13 residues. CDR3 nucleotides: TGTGCCAGCAGTCAGGCGCTGAACACTGAAGCTTTCTTT. Its translation is CASSQALNTEAFF.

The chain recombines TRBV28 with TRBJ2-5; the D is unclear. This CDR3 has 12 amino acids. The germline CDR1 and CDR2 sequences are MDHEN and SYDVKM. Trimming took 8 bases from V and 7 from J, leaving 14 bases between them. The CDR3: CASAPRVLTQYF. The CDR3 DNA reads TGTGCCAGCGCCCCCCGGGTATTGACCCAGTACTTC.

This chain joins TRBV5-4 and TRBJ2-3; TRBD1 might be the D (6 bases). CDR3 size: 15 residues. CDR1 is SGHNT and CDR2 is YYREEE in the germline V gene (reference sequence). V gave up 1 base and J gave up 3 bases, with 12 bases separating them. This CDR3 is CASSLQGLRTDTQYF. Here the CDR3 DNA reads TGTGCCAGCAGCTTGCAGGGGTTGAGAACAGATACGCAGTATTTT.

V usage is TRBV5-4 and J usage is TRBJ2-2; the match to TRBD2 covers 9 bases. The CDR3 contains 15 residues. Losses at the gene ends were 2 bases for V and 5 bases for J; bases not matched to a gene: 4. Germline V CDR1 and CDR2: SGHNT, YYREEE (reference sequence). In DNA, the CDR3 is TGTGCCAGCAGCTTAGCGGGGGGTATAACCGGGGAGCTGTTTTTT. It translates to CASSLAGGITGELFF.

The chain employs TRBV7-2 and TRBJ2-3, with 12 bases lining up with TRBD1. In germline, CDR1 is SGHTA, CDR2 FQGNSA. This CDR3 region has 16 residues. V shed 5 bases, J shed 6 bases, and the junction held 9 bases outside the gene matches. The DNA of the CDR3 is TGTGCCAGCAGCCCCACCCTGGGGACAGGGGGCGATACGCAGTATTTT. This encodes CASSPTLGTGGDTQYF.

The V call is TRBV4-3, the J call TRBJ2-2; 9 bases map to TRBD1. The CDR3 loop spans 17 amino acids. The V gene end was trimmed by 2 bases and the J gene end by 0 bases; junction bases not matched to a gene: 4. The germline V gene encodes CDR1 LGHNA and CDR2 YSLEER. The CDR3, as DNA: TGCGCCAGCAGCCAACCAACAGGGGGCACGAACACCGGGGAGCTGTTTTTT. Its protein product is CASSQPTGGTNTGELFF.

The chain links TRBV2 to TRBJ1-6; D is possibly TRBD1 (6 bases). Germline V gives CDR1 SNHLY, CDR2 FYNNEI. This CDR3 region has 13 residues. Trimming left V 6 bases short and J 10 bases short, with 13 bases between. This chain's CDR3 is CASSGRQDSPLHF. For the CDR3, the DNA is TGTGCCAGCAGCGGTCGACAGGACTCACCCCTCCACTTT. The full variable domain, rest sourced from reference TRBV2 and TRBJ1-6, is EPEVTQTPSHQVTQMGQEVILRCVPISNHLYFYWYRQILGQKVEFLVSFYNNEISEKSEIFDDQFSVERPDGSNFTLKIRSTKLEDSAMYFCASSGRQDSPLHFGNGTRLTVT.

The chain employs TRBV4-1 and TRBJ2-7; 8 positions match TRBD1. V shed 5 bases, J shed 6 bases, and the junction held 12 bases outside the gene matches. Germline V gene sequence: CDR1 MGHRA, CDR2 YSYEKL. The CDR3 spans 15 residues. CDR3 in DNA: TGCGCCAGCAGCAACACTAGACAGGGGACCGGCGAGCAGTACTTC. Amino acid sequence: CASSNTRQGTGEQYF.

This rearrangement joins TRBV25-1 to TRBJ2-6; no firm D call. The CDR3 loop spans 15 amino acids. V lost 3 bases to trimming and J lost 3 bases, with 9 bases between them. CDR1 MGHDK and CDR2 SYGVNS come from the germline V gene. In DNA form, the CDR3 reads TGTGCCAGCAGTGAGAGCCACTTTGGGGCCAACGTCCTGACTTTC. It specifies CASSESHFGANVLTF.

The V call is TRBV25-1, the J call TRBJ1-2; possibly TRBD1 for D (5 bases). There are 17 residues in the CDR3. Looked up from germline, CDR1 is MGHDK and CDR2 is SYGVNS. Deletions cut 2 bases from V and 3 bases from J, with 19 bases between. Here the CDR3 reads CASSEADTRVLYYGYTF. CDR3 nucleotide sequence: TGTGCCAGCAGTGAAGCGGACACCCGGGTTTTATACTATGGCTACACCTTC.

The chain recombines TRBV7-9 with TRBJ1-6, with 7 bases that match TRBD1. The CDR3 contains 16 residues. Germline V gives CDR1 SEHNR, CDR2 FQNEAQ (reference sequence). Unmatched junction bases numbered 3, after V lost 4 bases and J lost 0 bases. CDR3 residues: CASSSTGSSYNSPLHF. Written as DNA, the CDR3 is TGTGCCAGCAGCTCGACAGGGAGCTCCTATAATTCACCCCTCCACTTT. The variable domain in full, completed from reference TRBV7-9 and TRBJ1-6, reads DTGVSQNPRHKITKRGQNVTFRCDPISEHNRLYWYRQTLGQGPEFLTYFQNEAQLEKSRLLSDRFSAERPKGSFSTLEIQRTEQGDSAMYLCASSSTGSSYNSPLHFGNGTRLTVT.

This clone was observed once. J is TRBJ2-1 and V is TRBV10-1; 11 bases map to TRBD2. This CDR3 is 17 amino acids long. V shed 3 bases and J 7 bases; nucleotides not matched to a gene: 11. Germline V lookup: CDR1 WNHNN, CDR2 SYGVQD (reference sequence). The CDR3 here is CASSDPSLAGGWNEQFF. DNA of the CDR3: TGCGCCAGCAGTGACCCTTCGCTAGCGGGGGGATGGAATGAGCAGTTCTTC.

The chain has TRBV5-6 and TRBJ2-7; 8 bases map to TRBD1. This CDR3 contains 15 residues. Trimming cost V 4 bases and J 0 bases; bases outside gene matches: 6. Germline V lookup: CDR1 SGHDT, CDR2 YYEEEE. The CDR3 protein is CASSILGQGSYEQYF. In DNA, the CDR3 is TGTGCCAGCAGCATATTAGGACAGGGCTCCTACGAGCAGTACTTC.

The CDR3 DNA sequence: TGCGCCAGCAGCCCCGGACAGCAAGAGACCCAGTACTTC. This codes for CASSPGQQETQYF. The chain couples TRBV5-1 to TRBJ2-5, with a possible D match to TRBD1 (6 bases). Germline CDR1 and CDR2: SGHRS and YFSETQ. This CDR3 contains 13 residues. Trimming took off 4 bases at V and 2 bases at J, with 9 bases between the two ends.

The J gene is TRBJ2-2, the V gene TRBV30; TRBD2 is a possible D gene (6 bases). Trimming took 1 base from V and 0 from J, leaving 9 bases between them. CDR3 length equals 15 residues. Germline V lookup: CDR1 GTSNPN, CDR2 SVGIG (reference sequence). The CDR3 DNA is TGTGCCTGGAGTGCGGGACTGGCGAACACCGGGGAGCTGTTTTTT. Encoded protein: CAWSAGLANTGELFF. The whole variable domain, remainder taken from reference TRBV30 and TRBJ2-2, is SQTIHQWPATLVQPVGSPLSLECTVEGTSNPNLYWYRQAAGRGLQLLFYSVGIGQISSEVPQNLSASRPQDRQFILSSKKLLLSDSGFYLCAWSAGLANTGELFFGEGSRLTVL.

This rearrangement joins TRBV4-3 to TRBJ1-4; TRBD1 is a possible D gene (6 bases). The CDR3 consists of 15 residues. Trimming took 2 bases from V and 5 from J, leaving 12 bases between them. Germline lookup yields CDR1 LGHNA and CDR2 YSLEER. CDR3 DNA: TGCGCCAGCAGCCAATTCAGGGGATTGAATGAAAAACTGTTTTTT. It translates to CASSQFRGLNEKLFF.

This rearrangement joins TRBV19 to TRBJ2-1, with 12 positions matching TRBD1. The J segment lost 8 bases and the V segment lost 4 bases, leaving 6 bases of the junction unmatched. There are 15 residues in the CDR3. Germline-derived CDR1 and CDR2 are LNHDA and SQIVND (reference sequence). The CDR3 bases are TGTGCCAGTAGTACCGGGACAGGGGGCTTCTATGAGCAGTTCTTC. This sequence encodes CASSTGTGGFYEQFF.

The chain links TRBV13 to TRBJ2-7, with D possibly being TRBD2 (6 bases). The germline V and J ends were trimmed by 0 bases and 4 bases, with 13 bases remaining between them. The length of the CDR3 is 15 residues. The germline CDR1 and CDR2 sequences are PRHDT and FYEKMQ (reference sequence). DNA for the CDR3: TGTGCCAGCAGCTTAGGCCTGGGGGGAGATTACGAGCAGTACTTC. It codes for CASSLGLGGDYEQYF.

The J gene is TRBJ1-2, the V gene TRBV28; TRBD1 is a possible D gene (6 bases). The V gene lost 2 bases and the J gene lost 3 bases, with 19 bases spanning the gap. The CDR3 sequence is 17 residues long. Germline V gene sequence: CDR1 MDHEN, CDR2 SYDVKM. For the CDR3, the DNA is TGTGCCAGCAGTTTAGTAAGGCGGGGGGGCGCCGACTATGGCTACACCTTC. Translated: CASSLVRRGGADYGYTF.

The chain combines TRBV6-6 with TRBJ2-1; 10 bases agree with TRBD1. Germline values: CDR1 MNHNY, CDR2 SVGAGI (reference sequence). The ends lost 6 bases at V and 5 bases at J; junction bases unmatched: 10. This CDR3 comprises 16 residues. Here the CDR3 reads CASSPLGGTGDNEQFF. The CDR3 region has the DNA TGTGCCAGCAGCCCCCTGGGCGGGACAGGGGACAATGAGCAGTTCTTC.

V and J are TRBV27 and TRBJ2-7; TRBD1 matches at 8 bases. V shed 5 bases, J shed 5 bases, and the junction held 8 bases outside the gene matches. This CDR3 is 14 amino acids long. Germline CDR1 MNHEY, CDR2 SMNVEV (reference sequence). The CDR3 bases are TGTGCCAGCAGTAGCCACAGGGGGTCCAACGAGCAGTACTTC. It encodes CASSSHRGSNEQYF.

The V and J genes are TRBV6-5 and TRBJ1-4, with no clear D. The CDR3 runs 15 residues. CDR1 and CDR2 from the germline V gene are MNHEY and SVGAGI. V was shortened by 6 bases and J by 7 bases, with 18 bases between the two germline ends. DNA of the CDR3: TGTGCCAGCAGACGCTCCCGGGAGCGCTTTGAAAAACTGTTTTTT. Its translation is CASRRSRERFEKLFF.

This clone was observed once. For the CDR3, the DNA is TGTGCCAGCAGGGACAGGGGTGGCTCACCCCTCCACTTT. This sequence encodes CASRDRGGSPLHF. The chain employs TRBV2 and TRBJ1-6, with 9 bases lining up with TRBD1. CDR3 length: 13 amino acids. Trimming took 6 bases from V and 10 from J; bases not matched to a gene: 4. The V gene's germline CDR1 is SNHLY and CDR2 FYNNEI. The variable domain in full, with the rest retrieved from reference TRBV2 and TRBJ1-6, is EPEVTQTPSHQVTQMGQEVILRCVPISNHLYFYWYRQILGQKVEFLVSFYNNEISEKSEIFDDQFSVERPDGSNFTLKIRSTKLEDSAMYFCASRDRGGSPLHFGNGTRLTVT.